The 20 T cell receptor beta chains reported below all come from one sample, sequenced in a study of cytomegalovirus exposure and HLA in healthy donors. The study ran its PCR with 60 Vbeta and 13 Jbeta primers. Sequencing was performed with immunoSEQ multiplex PCR; in TCRdb, only in-frame clones are kept and a portion is missing. The table has about 270,000 clones, 72% seen once. The sequencing sample was made of PBMCs. The receptors originated from a female donor in good health and CMV-seronegative.

This chain connects TRBV18 to TRBJ1-5, with 9 bases lining up with TRBD1. Losses at the gene ends were 3 bases for V and 1 base for J; bases not matched to a gene: 13. The CDR3 covers 19 residues. Germline loops: CDR1 KGHSH, CDR2 LQKENI. Written as DNA, the CDR3 is TGTGCCAGCTCACCGGGTCTCGGATCTGACAGGGGGAGCAATCAGCCCCAGCATTTT. It translates to CASSPGLGSDRGSNQPQHF.

The V gene is TRBV20-1, the J gene TRBJ2-7; perhaps TRBD1 as D (5 bases). V lost 6 bases to trimming and J lost 1 base, with 7 bases between them. This CDR3 is 11 amino acids long. The germline V gene has CDR1 DFQATT and CDR2 SNEGSKA (reference sequence). The DNA for the CDR3 is TGCAGTGCCCAGGGATCCTACGAGCAGTACTTC. It yields the protein CSAQGSYEQYF.

This sequence joins TRBV15 and TRBJ1-4; possible D gene TRBD1, 6 bases. The V end lost 3 bases, the J end lost 0 bases, and 8 bases lay between the germline ends. Germline V gene data show CDR1 as LNHNV and CDR2 as YYDKDF (reference sequence). The CDR3 runs to 15 residues. The CDR3 DNA reads TGTGCCACCAGCAGGGGGACAACAACTAATGAAAAACTGTTTTTT. Its translation: CATSRGTTTNEKLFF.

This clone was recorded at least ten times. The chain links TRBV10-1 to TRBJ1-3; 7 bases agree with TRBD1. Trimming at V came to 3 bases and at J to 4 bases, leaving 12 bases not matched to a gene. The CDR3 consists of 17 residues. CDR1 WNHNN and CDR2 SYGVQD come from the germline V gene (reference sequence). The CDR3 protein is CASSDLGRGSSGNTIYF. The CDR3, as DNA: TGCGCCAGCAGTGATCTAGGCAGGGGGTCGTCCGGAAACACCATATATTTT.

The chain is built from TRBV28 and TRBJ1-2; 9 nucleotides match TRBD1. The CDR3 spans 13 residues. Germline loops: CDR1 MDHEN, CDR2 SYDVKM. With V trimmed by 5 bases and J by 8 bases, 6 bases remained unmatched. This CDR3 reads CASSRTGVRGYTF. In DNA form, the CDR3 reads TGTGCCAGCAGTAGGACAGGGGTTAGGGGCTACACCTTC.

The chain couples TRBV28 to TRBJ2-4, with TRBD1 as a possible D gene (6 bases). The CDR3 runs 15 residues. Germline V gene sequence: CDR1 MDHEN, CDR2 SYDVKM. V dropped 1 base and J dropped 4 bases, with 11 bases sitting between them. CDR3 bases: TGTGCCAGCAGTTTATTCCAGGGGCAGAAAAACATTCAGTACTTC. This translates into CASSLFQGQKNIQYF.

This clone has only a few counts. V and J are TRBV5-1 and TRBJ1-1; D is unresolved. The V gene lost 3 bases and the J gene lost 3 bases, with 15 bases spanning the gap. CDR1 SGHRS and CDR2 YFSETQ come from the germline V gene. The CDR3 is 15 residues long. The CDR3 region has the DNA TGCGCCAGCAGCTCACTCCCGGGGATGGACACTGAAGCTTTCTTT. Residues: CASSSLPGMDTEAFF.

This clone appeared a single time. This sequence joins TRBV6-6 and TRBJ2-5, with TRBD2 matching over 11 bases. The J call is in doubt because the DNA end fits TRBJ2-7 better. The CDR3 runs 15 residues. Looked up from germline, CDR1 is MNHNY and CDR2 is SVGAGI (reference sequence). Written as DNA, the CDR3 is TGTGCCAGCAACAACGGGCTAGCGGGAGGCTACGAGCAGTACTTC. It yields the protein CASNNGLAGGYEQYF.

This clone was recorded a few times. This sequence joins TRBV2 and TRBJ2-5; 7 bases agree with TRBD1. Trimming at V came to 5 bases and at J to 3 bases, leaving 9 bases not matched to a gene. CDR3 length: 15 residues. Germline V CDR1 and CDR2: SNHLY, FYNNEI. The CDR3 DNA reads as TGTGCCAGCAGTCGGTGGACAGGAGATGAAGAGACCCAGTACTTC. This gives the protein CASSRWTGDEETQYF.

This rearrangement joins TRBV7-3 to TRBJ1-1, with TRBD1 identical over 10 bases. V lost 5 bases and J lost 9; bases outside the gene matches: 6. The CDR3 length is 13 residues. CDR1 and CDR2 (germline): SGHTA, FQGTGA. DNA of the CDR3: TGTGCCAGCAGCCTTGGGGACAGGGGTAAAGCTTTCTTT. This codes for CASSLGDRGKAFF.

V and J are TRBV5-1 and TRBJ2-1; 7 bases map to TRBD2. Germline lookup yields CDR1 SGHRS and CDR2 YFSETQ. J gave up 2 bases and V 2 bases, and 4 bases lay outside the gene matches. The CDR3 spans 15 residues. The CDR3 spells CASSFGAGPYNEQFF. DNA for the CDR3: TGCGCCAGCAGCTTCGGAGCGGGACCCTACAATGAGCAGTTCTTC.

The gene calls are TRBV6-5 and TRBJ1-5; 7 positions agree with TRBD1. This CDR3 is built from 15 residues. Germline values: CDR1 MNHEY, CDR2 SVGAGI. Trimming removed 6 bases from V and 8 bases from J; junction bases left unmatched: 13. The CDR3 is CASSPEGAGNKPQHF. As DNA, the CDR3 is TGTGCCAGCAGCCCCGAGGGGGCGGGGAACAAGCCCCAGCATTTT.

The chain has TRBV6-6 and TRBJ1-4; D call uncertain. The V and J ends lost 2 bases and 0 bases respectively, with 10 bases between them. The CDR3 has 16 residues. The germline V gene encodes CDR1 MNHNY and CDR2 SVGAGI (reference sequence). This CDR3 reads CASSYGANPTNEKLFF. CDR3 bases: TGTGCCAGCAGTTACGGTGCGAACCCAACTAATGAAAAACTGTTTTTT.

J is TRBJ2-1 and V is TRBV6-4; 10 positions match TRBD2. Per the germline V gene, CDR1 is MRHNA and CDR2 is SNTAGT. This CDR3 contains 14 residues. Trimming removed 3 bases from V and 7 bases from J; junction bases left unmatched: 3. CDR3 loop: CASSDGTSENEQFF. CDR3 coding DNA: TGTGCCAGCAGTGATGGGACTAGCGAGAATGAGCAGTTCTTC.

J is TRBJ1-2 and V is TRBV12-5; TRBD1 aligns across 11 bases. CDR3 length equals 17 residues. Germline CDR1 and CDR2: LGHNT and FRNRAP. After removal of 5 bases from V and 8 bases from J, the junction contained 16 bases not matched to a gene. Written as DNA, the CDR3 is TGTGCTAGTGGTCCCAACCTCGGACAGGGGGCAACGAAGGGCTACACCTTC. The encoded protein is CASGPNLGQGATKGYTF.

The chain couples TRBV7-9 to TRBJ2-7, with 8 bases aligning to TRBD2. The CDR3 has 15 residues. The V gene end was trimmed by 2 bases and the J gene end by 5 bases; junction bases not matched to a gene: 8. CDR1 and CDR2 from the germline V gene are SEHNR and FQNEAQ (reference sequence). CDR3 in DNA: TGTGCCAGCAGCTTATCTCTTAGCGGGATGGACGAGCAGTACTTC. Amino acids: CASSLSLSGMDEQYF. The variable domain in full, with the rest retrieved from reference TRBV7-9 and TRBJ2-7, is DTGVSQNPRHKITKRGQNVTFRCDPISEHNRLYWYRQTLGQGPEFLTYFQNEAQLEKSRLLSDRFSAERPKGSFSTLEIQRTEQGDSAMYLCASSLSLSGMDEQYFGPGTRLTVT.

The chain joins TRBV25-1 to TRBJ1-3; TRBD1 is a possible D gene (5 bases). The V end was cut by 7 bases, the J end by 3 bases, with 19 bases between. The CDR3 sequence is 16 residues long. From germline, CDR1 is MGHDK and CDR2 SYGVNS. CDR3 in DNA: TGTGCCAGCACCCCGCTTGACAGTTCTAGTGGAAACACCATATATTTT. This translates into CASTPLDSSSGNTIYF.

The chain links TRBV2 to TRBJ1-4; no clear D gene. The CDR3 length is 16 residues. The germline gives CDR1 SNHLY, CDR2 FYNNEI. V was clipped by 1 base and J by 1 base, with 10 bases between them. Here the CDR3 DNA reads TGTGCCAGCAGTGAAGTGAGGGAGTTAACTAATGAAAAACTGTTTTTT. Translating gives CASSEVRELTNEKLFF.

Turning to this clone: Other DNA sequences from this sample encode an identical CDR3 as well. J is TRBJ1-5 and V is TRBV5-1; 7 bases are a match to TRBD1. CDR1 is SGHRS, CDR2 YFSETQ, per germline. The CDR3 has 15 residues. Trimming took 0 bases from V and 3 from J; bases not matched to a gene: 3. The CDR3 reads CASSLDRGANQPQHF. In DNA, the CDR3 is TGCGCCAGCAGCTTGGACAGGGGTGCCAATCAGCCCCAGCATTTT.

J is TRBJ2-1 and V is TRBV20-1; D gene uncertain. The CDR3 covers 11 residues. Trimming took off 0 bases at V and 7 bases at J, with 4 bases between the two ends. Per the germline V gene, CDR1 is DFQATT and CDR2 is SNEGSKA (reference sequence). This CDR3 reads CSAREQNEQFF. The DNA of the CDR3 is TGCAGTGCTAGAGAACAGAATGAGCAGTTCTTC.